This record concerns one TCR beta chain sequence. The sample holds many counts of this clonotype. Its antigen is not yet known. Base qualities are not recorded, but no much larger clone differs from it by a single base. CDR1 and CDR2, per the germline V gene (reference sequence), are SGHAT and FQDESV. Relative to germline, V is 3 bases shorter and J is 0 bases shorter, with 20 bases between their ends. From the cysteine up to the phenylalanine, the CDR3 has a length of 18 residues. CDR3 DNA only is kept here, 54 bases in frame from base 1. TCR cDNA was synthesized by 5'RACE template switching, which introduced a universal primer site and unique molecular identifiers. Priming for cDNA synthesis came from both the TCR alpha and TCR beta constant segments. Libraries were amplified in two PCR steps, with sample barcodes and sequencing adapters added in the second step. Sequencing of libraries was performed on Illumina HiSeq 2500 (2x100 bp) or NovaSeq (2x150 bp). The paper's processing steps were these. Demultiplexing of reads and collapsing into UMI consensus sequences were performed with MIGEC, and V(D)J alignment was carried out with MiXCR. Vaccine-responding clonotypes were defined with edgeR using replicate PBMC samples, requiring FDR below 0.01 and a log2 fold change above 5 up to day 15. CD4 or CD8 identity was assigned to each bulk clonotype according to whether the clonotype was present at higher abundance in the sequenced CD4 repertoire or the sequenced CD8 repertoire. The public reads were run again by TCRdb, first through fastp at Q25 and then through MiXCR, and only productive beta chains were kept. Identical CDR3 protein sequences are pooled into one entry, listed with their most common genes and DNA. TCRdb assigned the V and J calls; the authors' analysis was not used. The sample has tens of thousands of distinct CDR3 sequences on record, about 7% of them singletons. The ten largest clones add up to around 34% of the sample.

The treatment or condition label corresponds to: live attenuated yellow fever vaccine strain. A standard Ficoll-Paque protocol was used to isolate PBMCs from peripheral blood. Dynabeads CD4 and CD8 positive selection kits were used to isolate CD4 and CD8 T-cell fractions. TriZol was used to extract RNA from bulk PBMCs, CD4 and CD8 fractions, and dextramer-positive and dextramer-negative fractions. This entry comes from a study of T cells after yellow fever vaccination (dated by TCRdb to 2018 to 2020). About the investigation overall: The SMART-Seq v4 Ultra Low Input RNA kit was used to prepare libraries from fractions with low cell numbers. To follow T-cell clones before and after primary and booster YFV17D yellow fever vaccination, bulk TCR alpha and beta repertoires were sequenced over time. The cohort comprised two healthy male donors, one aged 18 to 30 and one aged 30 to 39 years. Bulk PBMC replicates and cell subsets were isolated from blood drawn at multiple timepoints before and after both primary and secondary immunization. What the study reported, not specific to this receptor: Because only a couple of donors were included in the study, the extent to which the findings can be generalized is limited. A small fraction of clonotypes appeared in both the CD4 and CD8 compartments, likely as a result of convergent recombination. The secondary T-cell response was found to be weaker but faster than the primary response, with a peak reached on day 5 rather than on day 15. Computational filtering was required because FACS-sorted repertoires could contain abundant contaminating clonotypes from the bulk population. After the booster, most clones that had expanded after primary vaccination were detected again (nearly 97% of CD4 and roughly 86% of CD8), suggesting broad maintenance of memory.

Sequences were derived from CD8+ T cells sorted from PBMCs, sampled 15 days after the yellow fever booster vaccination. The clonotype was recovered from a man aged 25-45 years who received the YFV17D yellow fever vaccine. The chain is encoded by TRBV11-1 joined to TRBJ2-5; 5 matching bases give a weak D call of TRBD1. CDR3 protein: CASSFLPRTPSYQETQYF. Read as DNA, the sequence is TGTGCCAGCAGCTTCCTCCCCCGGACACCAAGCTACCAAGAGACCCAGTACTTC.